This entry lists 9 T cell receptor beta chains sequenced from one sample in a study of PD-1 blockade in classical Hodgkin lymphoma. Measured with immunoSEQ multiplex PCR; TCRdb has only the in-frame clones, and not every one. The sample records fewer than 45,000 clones, around three fifths being singletons. Specified time point: cycle 4 day 1 (C4D1), after less than 7 weeks of nivolumab. Exposure to brentuximab vedotin varied, and each patient had relapsed following autologous stem cell transplantation. The sample here was peripheral blood mononuclear cells (PBMCs), taken before the fourth cycle of nivolumab. These receptors all come from a human donor with classical Hodgkin lymphoma.

Ten or more counts support this clone. The V gene is TRBV28, the J gene TRBJ2-5; weak D call: TRBD2 (6 bases). CDR3 size: 16 residues. CDR1 MDHEN and CDR2 SYDVKM come from the germline V gene. Trimming took 3 bases from V and 1 from J, leaving 15 bases between them. Here the CDR3 DNA reads TGTGCCAGCAGTTTGGGGGGACTGGGACTCCAAGAGACCCAGTACTTC. Its translation is CASSLGGLGLQETQYF. The variable domain in full, completed from reference TRBV28 and TRBJ2-5, reads DVKVTQSSRYLVKRTGEKVFLECVQDMDHENMFWYRQDPGLGLRLIYFSYDVKMKEKGDIPEGYSVSREKKERFSLILESASTNQTSMYLCASSLGGLGLQETQYFGPGTRLLVL.

V and J are TRBV29-1 and TRBJ2-3; D not certain. Germline V gives CDR1 SQVTM, CDR2 ANQGSEA. The CDR3 consists of 15 residues. V was cut by 5 bases and J by 2 bases, with 17 bases left in between. For the CDR3, the DNA is TGCAGCGTTCTCGGAAGCCCGGCGAACACAGATACGCAGTATTTT. Translation: CSVLGSPANTDTQYF.

The genes are TRBV9 and TRBJ2-7, with TRBD1 matching 7 bases. The CDR3 runs to 15 residues. The V gene end was trimmed by 4 bases and the J gene end by 5 bases; junction bases not matched to a gene: 12. Germline values: CDR1 SGDLS, CDR2 YYNGEE. CDR3 DNA sequence: TGTGCCAGCAGCATAAGAGGGGACAGTTCGGACGAGCAGTACTTC. It is translated as CASSIRGDSSDEQYF.

The chain combines TRBV29-1 with TRBJ1-5; TRBD1 agrees at 7 bases. CDR3 length equals 14 residues. Germline V gene sequence: CDR1 SQVTM, CDR2 ANQGSEA. J gave up 3 bases and V 6 bases, and 8 bases lay outside the gene matches. CDR3 sequence reads: CSVAPGGFNQPQHF. The CDR3, as DNA: TGCAGCGTAGCCCCAGGGGGTTTCAATCAGCCCCAGCATTTT.

V gene TRBV11-3 combines with J gene TRBJ2-7; the D is unclear. The CDR3 sequence is 15 residues long. CDR1 and CDR2 (germline): SGHNT, YENEEA. The germline V and J ends were trimmed by 4 bases and 5 bases, with 18 bases remaining between them. CDR3 amino acids: CASSSAATGLHEQYF. Here the CDR3 DNA reads TGTGCCAGCAGCTCGGCGGCAACCGGCCTGCACGAGCAGTACTTC.

The V gene is TRBV4-3, the J gene TRBJ2-1; D may correspond to TRBD1 or TRBD2 (7 bases each). The CDR3 totals 17 residues. Germline loops: CDR1 LGHNA, CDR2 YSLEER. Trimming cost V 1 base and J 6 bases, with 19 bases left between them. Here the CDR3 reads CASSQAGGGQRTNEQFF. CDR3 nucleotide sequence: TGCGCCAGCAGCCAAGCTGGGGGGGGACAGCGAACCAATGAGCAGTTCTTC.

The rearrangement uses TRBV30 and TRBJ1-6; unclear D gene. V was clipped by 2 bases and J by 13 bases, with 21 bases between them. The CDR3 covers 15 residues. Germline-derived CDR1 and CDR2 are GTSNPN and SVGIG (reference sequence). CDR3 residues: CAWSKHRSPSSPLHF. DNA for the CDR3: TGTGCCTGGAGTAAACATCGCAGCCCTAGTTCGCCCCTCCACTTT.

V usage is TRBV19 and J usage is TRBJ1-5; TRBD1 matches at 9 bases. Trimming removed 6 bases from V and 7 bases from J; junction bases left unmatched: 13. This CDR3 contains 16 residues. The germline CDR1 and CDR2 sequences are LNHDA and SQIVND (reference sequence). In DNA form, the CDR3 reads TGTGCCAGTAGCAGGAGCGGACAGGGGTGGAGGCAGCCCCAGCATTTT. Encoded protein: CASSRSGQGWRQPQHF.

CDR3 DNA sequence: TGTGCCAGCAGCTTAGCGAGGCCCCGAGGGGGCGAGCAGTACTTC. It yields the protein CASSLARPRGGEQYF. This chain uses TRBV7-9 with TRBJ2-7, with TRBD1 as a possible D gene (6 bases). In germline, CDR1 is SEHNR, CDR2 FQNEAQ (reference sequence). V lost 0 bases to trimming and J lost 6 bases, with 15 bases between them. The CDR3 consists of 15 residues.